The rows below give T cell receptor beta chains drawn from one sample of a study of cytomegalovirus exposure and HLA in healthy donors. Clones were sequenced by immunoSEQ multiplex PCR, and TCRdb holds only the in-frame ones, with some missing. The sample lists 100,000 to 150,000 clones, around four fifths occurring once. The sample consisted of PBMCs. The receptors stem from a young man in good health and CMV-seropositive. CDR3s include the opening cysteine and the closing phenylalanine or tryptophan. Fields, in order: V gene, J gene, clone size, D gene, CDR3 DNA, CDR3 protein. A D gene is named only where the DNA matches it firmly. Not every row has a clone size; where given, it reads once, few, many or a size class.

v_gene: TRBV30
j_gene: TRBJ2-5
abundance: NA
d_gene: NA
CDR3nt: TGTGCCTGGAAGGGGGTTGGGGAGACCCAGTACTTC
CDR3aa: CAWKGVGETQYF

v_gene: TRBV5-1
j_gene: TRBJ1-2
abundance: few
d_gene: NA
CDR3nt: TGCGCCAGCAGCTTGACACCTGATGGCTACACCTTC
CDR3aa: CASSLTPDGYTF

v_gene: TRBV6-4
j_gene: TRBJ2-1
abundance: once
d_gene: TRBD1
CDR3nt: TGTGCCAGCAGTGCCTGGACAGGGGGCAATGAGCAGTTCTTC
CDR3aa: CASSAWTGGNEQFF

v_gene: TRBV27
j_gene: TRBJ2-7
abundance: NA
d_gene: NA
CDR3nt: TGTGCCAGCAGTTTAGCAGGGATAGGCGAGCAGTACTTC
CDR3aa: CASSLAGIGEQYF

v_gene: TRBV5-6
j_gene: TRBJ1-2
abundance: NA
d_gene: TRBD1
CDR3nt: TGTGCCAGCAACATGGACAGGGCGAAGGGCTACACCTTC
CDR3aa: CASNMDRAKGYTF

v_gene: TRBV30
j_gene: TRBJ2-1
abundance: once
d_gene: TRBD2
CDR3nt: TGTGCCTGGAGTGTACTCCAGCGGGGGGAGGGTGAGCAGTTCTTC
CDR3aa: CAWSVLQRGEGEQFF

v_gene: TRBV7-2
j_gene: TRBJ1-4
abundance: NA
d_gene: TRBD1
CDR3nt: TGTGCCAGCAGCTTACCTATTGAGACAGGGGGTGGTGAAAAACTGTTTTTT
CDR3aa: CASSLPIETGGGEKLFF

v_gene: TRBV6-5
j_gene: TRBJ2-7
abundance: NA
d_gene: NA
CDR3nt: TGTGCCAGCAGTTTACGGCCAGGTTTCAACGAGCAGTACTTC
CDR3aa: CASSLRPGFNEQYF

v_gene: TRBV2
j_gene: TRBJ1-1
abundance: NA
d_gene: NA
CDR3nt: TGTGCCAGCAGGGGGAGTCCACGTTCCCCCTTGGAAGCTTTCTTT
CDR3aa: CASRGSPRSPLEAFF

v_gene: TRBV11-2
j_gene: TRBJ2-7
abundance: NA
d_gene: TRBD2
CDR3nt: TGTGCCAGCATAGCGGGATACGAGCAGTACTTC
CDR3aa: CASIAGYEQYF

v_gene: TRBV29-1
j_gene: TRBJ2-1
abundance: NA
d_gene: NA
CDR3nt: TGCAGCGTCCCAAGCCTCGCGGTGAACTACAATGAGCAGTTCTTC
CDR3aa: CSVPSLAVNYNEQFF

v_gene: TRBV18
j_gene: TRBJ2-7
abundance: NA
d_gene: NA
CDR3nt: TGTGCCAGCTCATCAGGGACCTACGAGCAGTACTTC
CDR3aa: CASSSGTYEQYF

v_gene: TRBV27
j_gene: TRBJ2-7
abundance: once
d_gene: NA
CDR3nt: TGTGCCAGCAGTTTGGGGCAGGGGCCGCTTTACGAGCAGTACTTC
CDR3aa: CASSLGQGPLYEQYF

v_gene: TRBV11-3
j_gene: TRBJ1-1
abundance: NA
d_gene: NA
CDR3nt: TGTGCCAGCATCCAGGGGTGGGAAGCTTTCTTT
CDR3aa: CASIQGWEAFF

v_gene: TRBV18
j_gene: TRBJ2-7
abundance: NA
d_gene: TRBD1
CDR3nt: TGTGCCAGCTCAACAGGGGGCTCCTACGAGCAGTACTTC
CDR3aa: CASSTGGSYEQYF

v_gene: TRBV27
j_gene: TRBJ2-2
abundance: NA
d_gene: NA
CDR3nt: TGTGCCAGCAGTTTGATCCAAAAGGAGGGACGGTACACCGGGGAGCTGTTTTTT
CDR3aa: CASSLIQKEGRYTGELFF

v_gene: TRBV4-1
j_gene: TRBJ2-5
abundance: NA
d_gene: TRBD2
CDR3nt: TGCGCCAGCAGCCAAGGGACTAGCGGAGAGACCCAGTACTTC
CDR3aa: CASSQGTSGETQYF

v_gene: TRBV19
j_gene: TRBJ2-7
abundance: NA
d_gene: TRBD1
CDR3nt: TGTGCCAGTAGTAAGGGACAGTTCTACGAGCAGTACTTC
CDR3aa: CASSKGQFYEQYF

v_gene: TRBV9
j_gene: TRBJ2-2
abundance: NA
d_gene: NA
CDR3nt: TGTGCCAGCACCGGGACTGGAAACACCGGGGAGCTGTTTTTT
CDR3aa: CASTGTGNTGELFF

v_gene: TRBV10-3
j_gene: TRBJ1-1
abundance: NA
d_gene: NA
CDR3nt: TGTGCCATCAGGGGGAGGGGAGGGAACACTGAAGCTTTCTTT
CDR3aa: CAIRGRGGNTEAFF

v_gene: TRBV2
j_gene: TRBJ2-4
abundance: once
d_gene: TRBD2
CDR3nt: TGTGCCAGCAGTCCGAGACCCCGGGACTATCAGTACTTC
CDR3aa: CASSPRPRDYQYF

v_gene: TRBV6-5
j_gene: TRBJ2-3
abundance: once
d_gene: TRBD1
CDR3nt: TGTGCCAGCAGTGGACAGGGATCGACAGATACGCAGTATTTT
CDR3aa: CASSGQGSTDTQYF

v_gene: TRBV9
j_gene: TRBJ2-1
abundance: NA
d_gene: TRBD2
CDR3nt: TGTGCCAGCAGCAAGACTAGCGGGGGGGGGACCTACAATGAGCAGTTCTTC
CDR3aa: CASSKTSGGGTYNEQFF

v_gene: TRBV19
j_gene: TRBJ1-2
abundance: NA
d_gene: NA
CDR3nt: TGTGCCAGTAGTATAGATCAGGGCAGAGTTTATGGCTACACCTTC
CDR3aa: CASSIDQGRVYGYTF

v_gene: TRBV5-1
j_gene: TRBJ2-7
abundance: NA
d_gene: NA
CDR3nt: TGCGCCAGCCGCTACGGCGGGGGCACCTACGAGCAGTACTTC
CDR3aa: CASRYGGGTYEQYF

v_gene: TRBV6-5
j_gene: TRBJ1-2
abundance: NA
d_gene: NA
CDR3nt: TGTGCCAGCACGCCCTCGATGACAGTTAACTATGGCTACACCTTC
CDR3aa: CASTPSMTVNYGYTF

v_gene: TRBV7-9
j_gene: TRBJ1-2
abundance: NA
d_gene: NA
CDR3nt: TGTGCCAGCAGCTTTGAGGGAGAAGGCTACACCTTC
CDR3aa: CASSFEGEGYTF

v_gene: TRBV4-2
j_gene: TRBJ2-7
abundance: NA
d_gene: NA
CDR3nt: TGTGCCAGCAGCCCTCCTACTACAGGGAAGAGTCCTTACGAGCAGTACTTC
CDR3aa: CASSPPTTGKSPYEQYF

v_gene: TRBV2
j_gene: TRBJ2-7
abundance: NA
d_gene: TRBD1
CDR3nt: TGTGCCAGCAGTGAATTGGGACAGCCCGATCTCTCCTACGAGCAGTACTTC
CDR3aa: CASSELGQPDLSYEQYF

v_gene: TRBV27
j_gene: TRBJ1-1
abundance: NA
d_gene: NA
CDR3nt: TGTGCCAGCAGCTTGGACAAGGGTACTGAAGCTTTCTTT
CDR3aa: CASSLDKGTEAFF

v_gene: TRBV7-3
j_gene: TRBJ2-1
abundance: NA
d_gene: TRBD2
CDR3nt: TGTGCCAGCAGCCGTCTAGCGGGGGGGCCCTCCTACAATGAGCAGTTCTTC
CDR3aa: CASSRLAGGPSYNEQFF

v_gene: TRBV10-3
j_gene: TRBJ2-2
abundance: NA
d_gene: NA
CDR3nt: TGTGCCATCAGTGAGCAGACAGCGAACACCGGGGAGCTGTTTTTT
CDR3aa: CAISEQTANTGELFF

v_gene: TRBV15
j_gene: TRBJ2-1
abundance: NA
d_gene: NA
CDR3nt: TGTGCCACCAGGAGTGTAGATAAATACAATGAGCAGTTCTTC
CDR3aa: CATRSVDKYNEQFF

v_gene: TRBV9
j_gene: TRBJ2-5
abundance: once
d_gene: NA
CDR3nt: TGTGCCAGCAGCGGGGCATCCGAGACCCAGTACTTC
CDR3aa: CASSGASETQYF

v_gene: TRBV19
j_gene: TRBJ1-2
abundance: NA
d_gene: TRBD1
CDR3nt: TGTGCCAGTAGGGATACAGGGGCATCTGGCTACACCTTC
CDR3aa: CASRDTGASGYTF

v_gene: TRBV21-1
j_gene: TRBJ1-1
abundance: NA
d_gene: NA
CDR3nt: TGTGCCAGCAGCAAACCCGTGACAGGGGGCTCAGGAGGGGGTGAAGCTTTCTTT
CDR3aa: CASSKPVTGGSGGGEAFF

v_gene: TRBV5-1
j_gene: TRBJ1-1
abundance: NA
d_gene: TRBD1
CDR3nt: TGCGCCAGCAGCTCCGGGGGGGTGGACAGGATTGAAGCTTTCTTT
CDR3aa: CASSSGGVDRIEAFF

v_gene: TRBV5-1
j_gene: TRBJ2-7
abundance: NA
d_gene: TRBD2
CDR3nt: TGCGCCAGCAGCCGCAGGGAGGGGCGATCCTACGAGCAGTACTTC
CDR3aa: CASSRREGRSYEQYF

v_gene: TRBV6-6
j_gene: TRBJ1-1
abundance: NA
d_gene: NA
CDR3nt: TGTGCCAGCAGTTACGAGGAAACTGAAGCTTTCTTT
CDR3aa: CASSYEETEAFF

v_gene: TRBV27
j_gene: TRBJ2-7
abundance: NA
d_gene: NA
CDR3nt: TGTGCCAGCAGTTTCAAGGGGTCGGTTTACGAGCAGTACTTC
CDR3aa: CASSFKGSVYEQYF

v_gene: TRBV28
j_gene: TRBJ1-1
abundance: once
d_gene: NA
CDR3nt: TGTGCCAGCCAGGGACAAGTTAACACTGAAGCTTTCTTT
CDR3aa: CASQGQVNTEAFF

v_gene: TRBV11-2
j_gene: TRBJ1-2
abundance: NA
d_gene: NA
CDR3nt: TGTGCCAGCAGCTTAGCTGAGAGGGCCTATGGCTACACCTTC
CDR3aa: CASSLAERAYGYTF

v_gene: TRBV10-3
j_gene: TRBJ2-2
abundance: NA
d_gene: NA
CDR3nt: TGTGCCATCAGCTCACCTGACAGCCCAAGGGGGTCCGGGGAGCTGTTTTTT
CDR3aa: CAISSPDSPRGSGELFF

v_gene: TRBV5-1
j_gene: TRBJ1-1
abundance: NA
d_gene: TRBD1
CDR3nt: TGCGCCAGCAGCTTGGAGGTGGGACAGGGGAACACTGAAGCTTTCTTT
CDR3aa: CASSLEVGQGNTEAFF

v_gene: TRBV6-5
j_gene: TRBJ2-5
abundance: NA
d_gene: TRBD2
CDR3nt: TGTGCCAGCACCGGGGGGGCCCAAGAGACCCAGTACTTC
CDR3aa: CASTGGAQETQYF

v_gene: TRBV6-5
j_gene: TRBJ1-1
abundance: NA
d_gene: NA
CDR3nt: TGTGCCAGCAGTTACTTTGGGGTCAGGGCTGAAGCTTTCTTT
CDR3aa: CASSYFGVRAEAFF

v_gene: TRBV15
j_gene: TRBJ1-5
abundance: NA
d_gene: TRBD1
CDR3nt: TGTGCCACCAGCAAGGGGACAGATCAGCCCCAGCATTTT
CDR3aa: CATSKGTDQPQHF

v_gene: TRBV6-6
j_gene: TRBJ2-7
abundance: NA
d_gene: TRBD1
CDR3nt: TGTGCCAGCAAAGATGTAGGATCGACAGGGTCCTACGAGCAGTACTTC
CDR3aa: CASKDVGSTGSYEQYF